These 5 T cell receptor beta chains were sequenced from one sample in a study of cytomegalovirus exposure and HLA in healthy donors. PCR primers comprised 60 Vbeta and 13 Jbeta primers. Using immunoSEQ multiplex PCR, the repertoire was profiled, and TCRdb retains in-frame clones only, with some absent. The profile shows about 160,000 clones, about four fifths of them singletons. Sequencing was done on a sample of PBMCs. The receptors originated from a human donor in good health.

This clone was recorded only once. The chain uses TRBV5-1 and TRBJ1-2; D ambiguous. The germline gives CDR1 SGHRS, CDR2 YFSETQ. The CDR3 length is 13 residues. The ends were cut back, 0 bases at V and 1 base at J, with 4 bases in the middle. The CDR3 nucleotides are TGCGCCAGCAGCTTGGCCAGTAACTATGGCTACACCTTC. It encodes CASSLASNYGYTF.

The rearrangement uses TRBV7-8 and TRBJ1-2; D possibly corresponds to TRBD1 (5 bases). Germline V gene lookup returns CDR1 SGHVS and CDR2 FQNEAQ. This CDR3 has 18 amino acids. V was clipped by 2 bases and J by 4 bases, with 23 bases between them. This chain's CDR3 is CASSLFDLGTAGRYGYTF. The CDR3, as DNA: TGTGCCAGCAGCTTATTCGATTTGGGGACTGCGGGCCGCTATGGCTACACCTTC.

Here the CDR3 DNA reads TGTGCCAGCAGTTCTACGGGCTATGGCTACACCTTC. This codes for CASSSTGYGYTF. This chain links TRBV6-5 with TRBJ1-2, with unresolved D. The CDR3 loop spans 12 amino acids. From germline, CDR1 is MNHEY and CDR2 SVGAGI. The V end was cut by 4 bases, the J end by 4 bases, with 7 bases between.

This chain links TRBV14 with TRBJ2-1, with a weak D call TRBD2 (5 bases). The CDR3 is 15 residues long. Germline CDR1 SGHDN, CDR2 FVKESK. V lost 1 base and J 4 bases, leaving 11 bases between the germline ends. CDR3 in amino acids: CASSQGWGAYNEQFF. The CDR3 bases are TGTGCCAGCAGCCAAGGATGGGGAGCATACAATGAGCAGTTCTTC. The variable domain in full, with the rest retrieved from reference TRBV14 and TRBJ2-1, is EAGVTQFPSHSVIEKGQTVTLRCDPISGHDNLYWYRRVMGKEIKFLLHFVKESKQDESGMPNNRFLAERTGGTYSTLKVQPAELEDSGVYFCASSQGWGAYNEQFFGPGTRLTVL.

V and J are TRBV4-1 and TRBJ2-7; 10 bases fit TRBD2. V was pared by 1 base and J by 0 bases, with 6 bases of the junction left unmatched. Germline CDR1 and CDR2: MGHRA and YSYEKL. CDR3 length: 17 amino acids. Here the CDR3 DNA reads TGCGCCAGCAGCCAAGCGGCCACTAGCGGGGTCTCCTACGAGCAGTACTTC. Protein product: CASSQAATSGVSYEQYF.